The clone carrying this T cell receptor beta chain was observed a few times. Its target is unknown. Treatment denoted: roughly ten-day PBMC culture with coronavirus spike peptide pools or control peptides (ViraFEST assay). The source of the sample is a study of vaccination and CD4 T cells after COVID-19. Study in general: The study drew post-COVID samples a median about 95 days after diagnosis (range 35 to 161).

Germline V gives CDR1 WNHNN, CDR2 SYGVQD (reference sequence). This CDR3 contains 13 residues. Trimming removed 7 bases from V and 8 bases from J; junction bases left unmatched: 8. Cultured CD4+ T cells had their DNA profiled by the Oncomine TCR Beta short-read assay. Genomic DNA was isolated from CD4+ T cells that had been cultured. TCRdb reanalysed the PCR reads using MiXCR and keeps one entry per CDR3 protein. The sample holds some 12,000 distinct CDR3 sequences; less than 70% are singletons and the top ten take 26%. This sample comprised CD4+ T cells from blood, cultured in vitro, obtained before SARS-CoV-2 vaccination. The chain has TRBV10-1 and TRBJ2-1, with 7 bases that match TRBD2. The TCR comes from a human donor who had recovered from COVID-19. DNA of the CDR3: TGCGCCAGCACTTCGCGGGAGTCGTATGAGCAGTTCTTC. It codes for CASTSRESYEQFF.